This TCR beta chain is from a study of blood T cells in healthy people across ages. Together with a sample-barcoded 5' primer, a J-beta primer mix was included in a second PCR lasting about 7 to 12 cycles. MiXCR, applied by TCRdb to the 5' RACE reads, yields one record per CDR3 protein. The sample includes about 1,600,000 distinct CDR3 sequences, roughly 45% of them seen just once. V was pared by 5 bases and J by 1 base, with 18 bases between. The CDR3 runs to 16 residues. CDR1 MDHEN and CDR2 SYDVKM come from the germline V gene. What was sequenced was blood. The clonotype comes from a woman younger than 35 in good health. The chain employs TRBV28 and TRBJ2-7, with TRBD2 as a possible D gene (6 bases). The CDR3 reads CASSPQGSGLSYEQYF. The CDR3 region has the DNA TGTGCCAGCAGTCCCCAGGGTAGCGGACTATCCTACGAGCAGTACTTC.